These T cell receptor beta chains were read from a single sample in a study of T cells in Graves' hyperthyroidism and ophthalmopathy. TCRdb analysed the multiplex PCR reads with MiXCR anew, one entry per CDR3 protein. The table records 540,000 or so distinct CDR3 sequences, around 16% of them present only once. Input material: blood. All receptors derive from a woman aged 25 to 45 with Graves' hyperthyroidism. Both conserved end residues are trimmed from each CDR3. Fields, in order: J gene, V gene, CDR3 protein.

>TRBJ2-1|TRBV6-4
ASSDATSAFYNEQF
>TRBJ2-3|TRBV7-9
ASSLAGGELDTQY
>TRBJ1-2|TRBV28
ATPGLRDRGQGGYT
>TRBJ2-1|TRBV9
ARSFRDDEQF
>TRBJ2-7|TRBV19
ASSTASYEQY
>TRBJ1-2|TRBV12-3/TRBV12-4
ASSSRGQDGYT
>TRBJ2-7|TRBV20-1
SATRTVLLGEQY
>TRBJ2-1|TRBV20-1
SAQAGSDEQF
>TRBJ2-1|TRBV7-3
ASSLTGGTDYNEQF
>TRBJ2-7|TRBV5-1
ASSLLASGTYEQY
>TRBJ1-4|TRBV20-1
SATRGSEKLF
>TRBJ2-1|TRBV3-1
ASSQGYNEQF
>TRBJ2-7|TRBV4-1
ASSQTQNYEQY
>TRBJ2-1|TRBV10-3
AISESMGAAAGIVTRNEQF
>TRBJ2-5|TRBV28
AILGQGRETQY
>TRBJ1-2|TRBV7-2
ASSLGNTGTAQKGYT
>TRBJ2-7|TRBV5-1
ASSPGRIGGRAYEQY
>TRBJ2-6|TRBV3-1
ASSPTGAWANVLT
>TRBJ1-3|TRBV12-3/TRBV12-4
ASSWGISNTIY
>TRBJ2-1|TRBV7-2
ASSLILAGDYGNEQF
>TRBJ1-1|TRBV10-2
ASSATGQQNTEAF
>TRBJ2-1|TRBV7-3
ASSPVGLAGVNNEQF
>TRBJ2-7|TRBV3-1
ASSQDQVAYEQY
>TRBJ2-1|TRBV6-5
ASSSPPWDRGDNEQF
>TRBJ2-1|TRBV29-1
SVDIWGYNEQF
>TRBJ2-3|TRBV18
ASSPIIDRSDTQY
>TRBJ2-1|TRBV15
ATREAGSYNEQF
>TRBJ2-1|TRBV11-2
ASSLPKHNEQF
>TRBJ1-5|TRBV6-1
ASSEISGGGGQPQH
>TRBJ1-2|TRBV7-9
ASSFHLGGYT
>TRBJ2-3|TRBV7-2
ASSLTGVPNTQY
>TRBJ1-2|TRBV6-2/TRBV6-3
ASSYLGDRQYGYT
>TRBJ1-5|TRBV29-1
SVRETGGDQPQH
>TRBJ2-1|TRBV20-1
SARDHEDVYNEQF
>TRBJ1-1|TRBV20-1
SAKGGTEAF
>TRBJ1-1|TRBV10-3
AISTQGSVSLNTEAF
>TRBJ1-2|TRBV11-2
ASSSPQGNYGYT
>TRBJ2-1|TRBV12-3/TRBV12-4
ASRTSGYNEQF
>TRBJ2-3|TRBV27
ASSPNRLAGTDTQY
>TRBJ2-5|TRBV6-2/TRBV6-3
ASSYSQDNQETQY
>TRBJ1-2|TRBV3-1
ASSHSLDRGYT
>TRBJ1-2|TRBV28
ASSLRPGKRNYGYT
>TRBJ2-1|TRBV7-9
ASSLASDSHVRRFSYNEQF
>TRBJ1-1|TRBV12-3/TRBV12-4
ASRRQGWAF
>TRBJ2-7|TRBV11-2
ASSRAGVSYEQY
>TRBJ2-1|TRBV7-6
ASSLTIIAVDNEQF
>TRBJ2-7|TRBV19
ASSIVWSSYEQY
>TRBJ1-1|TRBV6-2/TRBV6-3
ASSYQQWNTEAF
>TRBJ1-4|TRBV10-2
ASRNIRGDEKLF
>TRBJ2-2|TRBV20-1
SATEGLLAGTGELF
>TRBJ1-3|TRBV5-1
ASSLASWGTGNTIY
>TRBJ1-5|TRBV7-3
ASSCRDRGRGQPQH
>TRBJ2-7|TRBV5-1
ASSLIQGPCEQY
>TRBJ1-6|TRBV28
ASSWGGLYNSPLH
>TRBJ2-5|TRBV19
ASSIGPRDSLTQETQY